This TCR beta chain was profiled in a study of long-term antiretroviral therapy in people with HIV. For this clone: The target antigen is unknown.

Researchers secured at least one pre-ART and at least two post-ART PBMC samples from each donor. Whole-study findings and limits: Unavailable data included ART adherence, viral resistance and therapy changes (switches in treatment). Controls showed broader CDR3 length ranges than did the HIV repertoires.

The assay used was immunoSEQ (version v3.0), run at survey level. Per-sample sequencing targets were roughly 40,000-50,000 T-cell genomes. TCRdb keeps only in-frame clones here, not all; method: immunoSEQ multiplex PCR. The sample includes 20,000 to 30,000 clones, 75% to 85% of them seen just once. This TCR derives from a man aged 45-65 years with HIV. The specimen comprised unsorted PBMCs, sampled 3 years after starting antiretroviral therapy.

The CDR3 loop reads CASSLSDRTHYGYTF. CDR3 DNA: TGTGCCAGCAGTTTATCGGACAGGACTCACTATGGCTACACCTTC. The chain links TRBV28 to TRBJ1-2; TRBD1 matches at 7 bases. The length of the CDR3 is 15 residues. Losses at the gene ends were 1 base for V and 3 bases for J; bases not matched to a gene: 5. Germline lookup yields CDR1 MDHEN and CDR2 SYDVKM.